A selection of T cell receptor beta chains follows, all from one sample in a study of T cells in Graves' hyperthyroidism and ophthalmopathy. A single record per CDR3 protein comes from TCRdb applying MiXCR to the multiplex PCR reads. The sample has a few hundred thousand distinct CDR3 sequences, under 15% seen once. Sequencing was performed on blood. These receptors were collected from a young woman with Graves' hyperthyroidism. Both conserved end residues are part of each CDR3. D genes are given only for firm matches. Not every row has a clone size; where given, it reads once, few, many or a size class.

j_gene,abundance,d_gene,v_gene,CDR3nt,CDR3aa
TRBJ2-1,NA,TRBD2,TRBV12-3/TRBV12-4,TGTGCCAGCGAAGGATTAGCGGGAGGTTCTTCGAATGAGCAGTTCTTC,CASEGLAGGSSNEQFF
TRBJ1-1,few,TRBD1,TRBV10-1,TGCGCCAGCAGTGGACAGGGGGCTGGCACTGAAGCTTTCTTT,CASSGQGAGTEAFF
TRBJ1-1,many,NA,TRBV6-1,TGTGCCAGCAGTTCCCCCCCTCGGGGAAGGGGAGGGTGGGGCACTGAAGCTTTCTTT,CASSSPPRGRGGWGTEAFF
TRBJ2-5,many,NA,TRBV20-1,TGCAGTGCTCCCCGAGGGGGGGGCGGGAGAGAGACCCAGTACTTC,CSAPRGGGGRETQYF
TRBJ2-7,NA,NA,TRBV20-1,TGCAGTGCTAGGGTGGAGTACTCCTACAATGAGCAGTACTTC,CSARVEYSYNEQYF
TRBJ2-5,many,NA,TRBV28,TGTGCCAGCAGTCAGGGGGGATACTCTCAAGAGACCCAGTACTTC,CASSQGGYSQETQYF
TRBJ1-2,many,TRBD1,TRBV5-1,TGCGCCAGCAGCTCTAAAGGACAGGGGGCGGCTGGCTACACCTTC,CASSSKGQGAAGYTF
TRBJ2-7,many,TRBD2,TRBV20-1,TGCAGTGCTAGTCGGTCTAGCGGGATTTACGAGCAGTACTTC,CSASRSSGIYEQYF
TRBJ1-1,many,TRBD1,TRBV6-1,TGTGCCAGCAACAGGGGGGGAACTGAAGCTTTCTTT,CASNRGGTEAFF
TRBJ2-7,many,NA,TRBV7-9,TGTGCCAGCAGCTTAGTCAGCCCCTACGAGCAGTACTTC,CASSLVSPYEQYF
TRBJ2-7,many,NA,TRBV2,TGTGCCAGCCGACTAGAACACGGGTCCCCTTCCTACGAGCAGTACTTC,CASRLEHGSPSYEQYF
TRBJ1-1,many,TRBD1,TRBV6-2/TRBV6-3,TGTGCCAGCAGTTACATACAGGGGAAAAGCGGCACTGAAGCTTTCTTT,CASSYIQGKSGTEAFF
TRBJ2-2,many,TRBD1,TRBV24-1,TGTGCCACCAGTGATCGACAGGGGGGCAGCACCGGGGAGCTGTTTTTT,CATSDRQGGSTGELFF
TRBJ2-7,NA,TRBD2,TRBV5-6,TGTGCCAGCAGCGGCCGGACTAGCGGTCCTAACTACGAGCAGTACTTC,CASSGRTSGPNYEQYF
TRBJ1-2,many,NA,TRBV20-1,TGCAGTGCTAGAGATCCCAGGGTGAGGGCTAACTATGGCTACACCTTC,CSARDPRVRANYGYTF
TRBJ2-2,NA,NA,TRBV20-1,TGCAGTGCCTACAGGCCCCGGGGCACCGGGGAGCTGTTTTTT,CSAYRPRGTGELFF
TRBJ2-7,NA,NA,TRBV4-2,TGTGCCAGCAGCCAAGGCAGAGACGAGCAGTACTTC,CASSQGRDEQYF
TRBJ2-3,many,NA,TRBV20-1,TGCAGTGCTAGAAGGGTCCAGGGTGTCGGTGATACGCAGTATTTT,CSARRVQGVGDTQYF
TRBJ1-1,many,NA,TRBV5-1,TGCGCCAGCAGCTTTGGGCGACCGATGAACACTGAAGCTTTCTTT,CASSFGRPMNTEAFF
TRBJ1-2,NA,TRBD1,TRBV18,TGTGCCAGCCACAGGGCCGATCGTGACAGGGTGTATCTGGACGGCTACACCTTC,CASHRADRDRVYLDGYTF
TRBJ1-6,few,NA,TRBV27,TGTGCCAGCAGTTTGGGGCAGTTTAATTCACCCCTCCACTTT,CASSLGQFNSPLHF
TRBJ1-3,NA,NA,TRBV2,TGTGCCAGCACAATAAACGGGGCCTCTGGAAACACCATATATTTT,CASTINGASGNTIYF
TRBJ2-2,NA,NA,TRBV6-2/TRBV6-3,TGTGCCAGCAGCCAGCCGGGGAGGGGGGGACACGGGGAGCTGTTTTTT,CASSQPGRGGHGELFF
TRBJ1-3,NA,NA,TRBV5-1,TGCGCCAGTCGACAGAGCTCTGGAAACACCATATATTTT,CASRQSSGNTIYF
TRBJ2-5,NA,NA,TRBV18,TGTGCCAGCTCACCACAGCGGGCCGACCAAGAGACCCAGTACTTC,CASSPQRADQETQYF
TRBJ2-1,many,TRBD2,TRBV20-1,TGCAGTGCCCGCGGACTAGCGGGGTTATCCTACAATGAGCAGTTCTTC,CSARGLAGLSYNEQFF
TRBJ1-1,few,NA,TRBV7-3,TGTGCCAGCAGCTTAACCCCAGTGAACACTGAAGCTTTCTTT,CASSLTPVNTEAFF
TRBJ2-7,many,NA,TRBV28,TGTGCCAGTGGACGACAGGTTTACGAGCAGTACTTC,CASGRQVYEQYF
TRBJ1-1,once,NA,TRBV18,TGTGCCAGCTCATCGATAGCGAACACTGAAGCTTTCTTT,CASSSIANTEAFF
TRBJ2-7,many,NA,TRBV18,TGTGCCAGCTCACCACAGGGATCGGCCTACGAGCAGTACTTC,CASSPQGSAYEQYF
TRBJ2-7,many,TRBD1,TRBV20-1,TGCAGTGCTAGGGTGGCAGGGGGCTCCTACGAGCAGTACTTC,CSARVAGGSYEQYF
TRBJ1-2,many,NA,TRBV28,TGTGCCAGCAGTTTACGGGGCCCTTATGGCTACACCTTC,CASSLRGPYGYTF
TRBJ2-7,NA,TRBD2,TRBV7-2,TGTGCCAGCAGTCCAAACCCCCCGGGACTAGGGCCCTACGAGCAGTACTTC,CASSPNPPGLGPYEQYF
TRBJ2-1,many,NA,TRBV20-1,TGCAGTGTCAGGGGCTCCTACAATGAGCAGTTCTTC,CSVRGSYNEQFF
TRBJ2-3,many,NA,TRBV20-1,TGCAGTGCTACCACAGGGACGGATACGCAGTATTTT,CSATTGTDTQYF
TRBJ1-2,few,TRBD1,TRBV24-1,TGTGCCACTAGCTCCGGGACAGACTATGGCTACACCTTC,CATSSGTDYGYTF
TRBJ2-7,many,TRBD1,TRBV29-1,TGCAGCGTTGACGGGACAGGGGGATACGAGCAGTACTTC,CSVDGTGGYEQYF
TRBJ1-3,NA,NA,TRBV4-1,TGCGCCAGCAGCCAAGGACCGGAATCTGGAAACACCATATATTTT,CASSQGPESGNTIYF
TRBJ2-7,NA,TRBD1,TRBV19,TGTGCCAGTAGTATAGAGGACAGGCACGAGCAGTACTTC,CASSIEDRHEQYF
TRBJ2-3,few,NA,TRBV20-1,TGCAGTGCTCTGTGGGTCTCGACAGATACGCAGTATTTT,CSALWVSTDTQYF
TRBJ2-5,many,TRBD2,TRBV28,TGTGCCAGCACCCCGGGACTAGCGGGAGAAGAGACCCAGTACTTC,CASTPGLAGEETQYF
TRBJ2-1,few,TRBD2,TRBV29-1,TGCAGCGTTGACCGGGACTATTACAATGAGCAGTTCTTC,CSVDRDYYNEQFF
TRBJ1-1,few,TRBD1,TRBV25-1,TGTGCCAGCACCCCCAGGGGGGAGGCCACTGAAGCTTTCTTT,CASTPRGEATEAFF
TRBJ2-3,NA,NA,TRBV7-3,TGTGCCAGCAGCTTAACTCCTATCCCCACAGATACGCAGTATTTT,CASSLTPIPTDTQYF
TRBJ2-1,NA,NA,TRBV15,TGTGCCACCAGCAGAGCGCGACAGGAGTACAATGAGCAGTTCTTC,CATSRARQEYNEQFF
TRBJ2-5,few,NA,TRBV19,TGTGCCAGTAGTGACCTCAGCGTAGGGGAGACCCAGTACTTC,CASSDLSVGETQYF
TRBJ1-2,NA,NA,TRBV11-2,TGTGCCAGCAGCTTAGGGGGGGCGCGTCTCGGCTACACCTTC,CASSLGGARLGYTF
TRBJ2-1,few,NA,TRBV19,TGTGCCAGTAGTATAGATCGCAGCGGTCCTTCCTACAATGAGCAGTTCTTC,CASSIDRSGPSYNEQFF
TRBJ2-2,many,NA,TRBV12-3/TRBV12-4,TGTGCCAGCAGTTCCACGGGGTCAGGGCTGTTTTTT,CASSSTGSGLFF
TRBJ1-4,few,NA,TRBV20-1,TGCAGTGCTAGAGATCAGACAGCAACTAATGAAAAACTGTTTTTT,CSARDQTATNEKLFF
TRBJ2-1,many,TRBD2,TRBV11-2,TGTGCCAGCAGCTCGCAAAGGCGGGAGCCCTACAATGAGCAGTTCTTC,CASSSQRREPYNEQFF
TRBJ2-3,few,NA,TRBV19,TGTGCCAGTAGTATAGTCGGCACAGATACGCAGTATTTT,CASSIVGTDTQYF